The 22 T cell receptor beta chains given below trace back to one sample, sequenced in a study of blood T cell repertoires in COVID-19. Here immunoSEQ multiplex PCR was the method, and the copy in TCRdb shows in-frame clones only, minus some. The sample records under 250,000 clones, 84% being singletons. Sequencing was performed on peripheral blood. These receptors all stem from a woman aged 55-69 years who had recovered from COVID-19.

This chain links TRBV9 with TRBJ2-3; 8 nucleotides line up with TRBD2. The trim removed 0 bases at V and 12 bases at J, leaving 15 bases unmatched. Germline V gives CDR1 SGDLS, CDR2 YYNGEE. This CDR3 region has 16 residues. The DNA of the CDR3 is TGTGCCAGCAGCGTAGATCCGGCTAGCGGGCGGCTCAATCAGTATTTT. This sequence encodes CASSVDPASGRLNQYF.

This chain uses TRBV19 with TRBJ1-2, with 7 bases identical to TRBD1. The germline gives CDR1 LNHDA, CDR2 SQIVND (reference sequence). This CDR3 contains 13 residues. The V gene end was trimmed by 7 bases and the J gene end by 5 bases; junction bases not matched to a gene: 7. CDR3: CASTQTGIYGYTF. As DNA, the CDR3 is TGTGCCAGTACTCAGACAGGGATTTATGGCTACACCTTC.

The V call is TRBV2, the J call TRBJ1-5, with D possibly TRBD1 on 6 matching bases. Germline loops: CDR1 SNHLY, CDR2 FYNNEI. CDR3 length equals 14 residues. Trimming took off 5 bases at V and 0 bases at J, with 8 bases between the two ends. The CDR3: CASSTGSSNQPQHF. The CDR3 coding sequence is TGTGCCAGCAGTACAGGGTCTAGCAATCAGCCCCAGCATTTT.

This chain joins TRBV7-9 and TRBJ1-2; D unresolved. CDR1 is SEHNR, CDR2 FQNEAQ, per germline (reference sequence). The CDR3 covers 13 residues. V was pared by 2 bases and J by 4 bases, with 8 bases between. CDR3 bases: TGTGCCAGCAGCTTACCGAGATTCTATGGCTACACCTTC. Residues: CASSLPRFYGYTF.

The chain recombines TRBV18 with TRBJ1-2; weak D call: TRBD1 (6 bases). Germline CDR1 is KGHSH and CDR2 is LQKENI. The CDR3 consists of 13 residues. Trimming stripped 6 bases from V and 2 bases from J, with 10 bases between. The CDR3 region has the DNA TGTGCCAGCTCCCCTGACAGGAACTATGGCTACACCTTC. This sequence encodes CASSPDRNYGYTF.

The chain combines TRBV5-1 with TRBJ2-3; 7 bases match TRBD1. The CDR3 covers 15 residues. The ends lost 4 bases at V and 2 bases at J; junction bases unmatched: 7. CDR1 and CDR2 (germline): SGHRS, YFSETQ. In DNA, the CDR3 is TGCGCCAGCAGCCCCAAAGGGGGCCTCACAGATACGCAGTATTTT. Its translation is CASSPKGGLTDTQYF.

The rearrangement links TRBV27 to TRBJ2-1, with D hard to call. Germline CDR1 is MNHEY and CDR2 is SMNVEV (reference sequence). Trimming removed 4 bases from V and 7 bases from J, with 11 bases in between. The CDR3 spans 13 residues. CDR3 nucleotide sequence: TGTGCCAGCAGTTCCCTTGGGCGTAATGAGCAGTTCTTC. Protein: CASSSLGRNEQFF.

The genes are TRBV30 and TRBJ1-2; 8 nucleotides agree with TRBD1. Germline V CDR1 and CDR2: GTSNPN, SVGIG (reference sequence). CDR3 size: 13 residues. The V and J ends lost 4 bases and 5 bases, in that order; junction bases with no gene match: 6. The CDR3, as DNA: TGTGCCTGGATTGGACAGGGAAATTATGGCTACACCTTC. Amino acids: CAWIGQGNYGYTF.

V is TRBV3-1 (or the pseudogene TRBV3-2) and J is TRBJ1-5, with 8 positions matching TRBD1. Germline V gene sequence: CDR1 LGHDT, CDR2 YNNKEL (reference sequence). The V segment lost 2 bases and the J segment 6 bases; nucleotides outside the gene matches: 6. The CDR3 covers 15 residues. The CDR3: CASSQSPGGSQPQHF. In DNA form, the CDR3 reads TGTGCCAGCAGCCAAAGCCCAGGGGGCTCTCAGCCCCAGCATTTT.

This chain joins TRBV2 and TRBJ1-1; the match to TRBD1 covers 7 bases. The CDR3 extends over 14 amino acids. Germline lookup yields CDR1 SNHLY and CDR2 FYNNEI. V gave up 3 bases and J gave up 6 bases; unmatched junction bases: 7. DNA for the CDR3: TGTGCCAGCAGTGATACGGACAGGCTGGCTGAAGCTTTCTTT. Translated: CASSDTDRLAEAFF.

This chain connects TRBV10-2 to TRBJ2-7; 7 bases line up with TRBD1. Per germline, CDR1 WSHSY and CDR2 SAAADI. V lost 1 base, J lost 3 bases, and 6 bases stayed unmatched. This CDR3 contains 15 residues. The CDR3 DNA reads as TGCGCCAGCAGTGAGTTCCCAGGGGGTCGCTACGAGCAGTACTTC. Its translation is CASSEFPGGRYEQYF.

The chain couples TRBV3-1 (or the pseudogene TRBV3-2) to TRBJ2-3, with a tentative D call TRBD2 (6 bases). This CDR3 has 15 amino acids. Trimming pared 3 bases from V and 3 bases from J, leaving 13 bases between. The germline V gene encodes CDR1 LGHDT and CDR2 YNNKEL (reference sequence). CDR3: CASSHELAGTDTQYF. The CDR3 coding sequence is TGTGCCAGCAGCCATGAACTAGCAGGGACAGATACGCAGTATTTT.

This clone was seen only a few times. The CDR3 DNA follows: TGTGCCAGCAGCAAAGTAGTAGGGGGCTGGAACACTGAAGCTTTCTTT. It encodes CASSKVVGGWNTEAFF. The rearrangement joins TRBV21-1 to TRBJ1-1; the table names TRBD1, a call not compared with the DNA. TRBV21-1 is assigned pseudogene status. The CDR3 runs 16 residues.

A single count supports this clone. V usage is TRBV21-1 and J usage is TRBJ2-2; TRBD2, the table's D call, lacks a check against the DNA. TRBV21-1 is classified as a pseudogene. This CDR3 spans 16 amino acids. The CDR3 DNA follows: TGTGCCAGCAGCATTAGGGAGGGTGCGAACACCGGGGAGCTGTTTTTT. It codes for CASSIREGANTGELFF.

This chain links TRBV4-1 with TRBJ1-4, with TRBD1 as a possible D gene (6 bases). CDR3 size: 13 residues. Per germline, CDR1 MGHRA and CDR2 YSYEKL. CDR3 sequence: CPTSRLTGEKLFF. The CDR3 DNA is TGCCCCACCAGCCGACTCACAGGGGAAAAACTGTTTTTT.

J is TRBJ2-7 and V is TRBV23-1, with D perhaps matching TRBD2 (6 bases). TRBV23-1 is placed among ORFs of uncertain function. The V gene lost 0 bases and the J gene lost 2 bases, with 23 bases spanning the gap. This CDR3 is built from 19 residues. The CDR3 spells CASSQSRDADLEGPYEQYF. CDR3 bases: TGCGCCAGCAGTCAATCGCGGGACGCTGACTTGGAGGGCCCCTACGAGCAGTACTTC.

This chain joins TRBV5-6 and TRBJ2-7; 9 positions agree with TRBD1. J lost 6 bases, V lost 4 bases, and 8 bases had no gene match. CDR3 length: 14 residues. The germline gives CDR1 SGHDT, CDR2 YYEEEE. The CDR3 sequence is CASSRGQGFVEQYF. The CDR3 DNA is TGTGCCAGCAGCCGGGGACAGGGATTTGTCGAGCAGTACTTC. Drawing the rest from reference TRBV5-6 and TRBJ2-7, the complete variable domain is DAGVTQSPTHLIKTRGQQVTLRCSPKSGHDTVSWYQQALGQGPQFIFQYYEEEERQRGNFPDRFSGHQFPNYSSELNVNALLLGDSALYLCASSRGQGFVEQYFGPGTRLTVT.

This clone was recorded many times. The rearrangement uses TRBV6-2 or TRBV6-3 and TRBJ1-1; possibly TRBD1 for D (6 bases). Germline V gene lookup returns CDR1 MNHEY and CDR2 SVGEGT. The germline V and J ends were trimmed by 2 bases and 12 bases, with 10 bases remaining between them. This CDR3 is 11 amino acids long. The CDR3 loop reads CASSYGTLTFF. The DNA of the CDR3 is TGTGCCAGCAGTTACGGGACACTTACTTTCTTT.

The chain combines TRBV4-2 with TRBJ2-1, with 10 bases aligning to TRBD2. The CDR3 runs to 15 residues. V was pared by 4 bases and J by 6 bases, with 6 bases of the junction left unmatched. CDR1 is LGHNA and CDR2 is YNFKEQ in the germline V gene. CDR3 protein: CASSLWSGGANEQFF. The CDR3 coding sequence is TGTGCCAGCAGCCTGTGGAGCGGGGGGGCCAATGAGCAGTTCTTC.

J is TRBJ2-7 and V is TRBV6-5, with TRBD2 as a possible D gene (5 bases). CDR1 MNHEY and CDR2 SVGAGI come from the germline V gene. The CDR3 runs 12 residues. Trimming shortened V by 6 bases and J by 3 bases, and 9 bases separated the two germline ends. The CDR3 DNA reads as TGTGCCAGCAGAGACTATCTCTACGAGCAGTACTTC. It translates to CASRDYLYEQYF.

The rearrangement uses TRBV3-1 (or the pseudogene TRBV3-2) and TRBJ2-5; tentatively, D is TRBD1 (6 bases). Germline V lookup: CDR1 LGHDT, CDR2 YNNKEL (reference sequence). The CDR3 extends over 13 amino acids. V lost 4 bases to trimming and J lost 5 bases, with 11 bases between them. CDR3 DNA: TGTGCCAGCAGCCTACAGGGCTTGGAGACCCAGTACTTC. Its protein is CASSLQGLETQYF.

The rearrangement uses TRBV4-3 and TRBJ1-2; 10 bases agree with TRBD1. Germline V gene lookup returns CDR1 LGHNA and CDR2 YSLEER. The CDR3 totals 14 residues. J gave up 2 bases and V 8 bases, and 5 bases lay outside the gene matches. The CDR3 reads CASRPGQGNYGYTF. The CDR3 region has the DNA TGCGCCAGCCGACCGGGACAGGGGAACTATGGCTACACCTTC.